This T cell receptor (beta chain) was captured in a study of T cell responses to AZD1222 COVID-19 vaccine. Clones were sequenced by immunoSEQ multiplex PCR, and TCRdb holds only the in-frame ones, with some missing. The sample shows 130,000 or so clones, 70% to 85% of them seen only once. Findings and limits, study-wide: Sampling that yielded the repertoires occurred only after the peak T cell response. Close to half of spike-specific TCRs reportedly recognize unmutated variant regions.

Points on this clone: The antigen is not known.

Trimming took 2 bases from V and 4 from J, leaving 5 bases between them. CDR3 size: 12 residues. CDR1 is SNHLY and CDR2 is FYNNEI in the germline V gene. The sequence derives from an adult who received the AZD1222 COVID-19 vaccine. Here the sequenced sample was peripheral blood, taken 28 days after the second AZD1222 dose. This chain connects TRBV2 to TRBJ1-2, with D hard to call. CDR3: CASSERLYGYTF. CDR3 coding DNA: TGTGCCAGCAGTGAAAGGCTCTATGGCTACACCTTC. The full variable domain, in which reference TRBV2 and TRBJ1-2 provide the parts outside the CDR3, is EPEVTQTPSHQVTQMGQEVILRCVPISNHLYFYWYRQILGQKVEFLVSFYNNEISEKSEIFDDQFSVERPDGSNFTLKIRSTKLEDSAMYFCASSERLYGYTFGSGTRLTVV.